The rows below give T cell receptor beta chains drawn from one sample of a study of control samples from healthy donors and cancer patients. TCRdb's copy holds only in-frame clones and misses some; the assay was immunoSEQ multiplex PCR. The sample holds some 120,000 clones, roughly nine tenths seen once. The sample taken for sequencing was blood. These receptor sequences come from a man aged 18 to 30 in good health. The CDR3 runs from the conserved cysteine through the conserved F or W. The D gene is left open where the match is weak. Only part of the rows carry a size: once, few, many, or a class if the clone is expanded.

TRBV27	-	TRBJ2-7	-	TGTGCCAGCAGAACCCTCCGGGGAAGGGCTCACGAGCAGTACTTC	CASRTLRGRAHEQYF
TRBV27	TRBD2	TRBJ2-7	-	TGTGCCAGCAGTTTAGCTAGCGGAACCTACGAGCAGTACTTC	CASSLASGTYEQYF
TRBV18	-	TRBJ1-4	-	TGTGCCAGCTCGCAACCTGGGGTAGCTAATGAAAAACTGTTTTTT	CASSQPGVANEKLFF
TRBV19	TRBD1	TRBJ2-7	-	TGTGCCAGTAGTTACTCGCGACAGGGCCCCTACGAGCAGTACTTC	CASSYSRQGPYEQYF
TRBV19	-	TRBJ2-6	-	TGTGCCAGTAGTATTCGGAAGGGCTCTGGGGCCAACGTCCTGACTTTC	CASSIRKGSGANVLTF
TRBV2	TRBD2	TRBJ2-1	-	TGTGCCAGCAGTGAAGCACTAGCTAGCGGGAGGGCCAAATACAATGAGCAGTTCTTC	CASSEALASGRAKYNEQFF
TRBV5-1	-	TRBJ2-1	-	TGCGCCAGCAGCTTGGAAGCGCGAGAGCAGTTCTTC	CASSLEAREQFF
TRBV6-5	TRBD2	TRBJ2-1	-	TGTGCCAGCACACAGGCTAGCGGGACCTACAATGAGCAGTTCTTC	CASTQASGTYNEQFF
TRBV6-2/TRBV6-3	-	TRBJ1-4	-	TGTGCCAGCAGTTCCAAGTGGGGGCGCAATGAAAAACTGTTTTTT	CASSSKWGRNEKLFF
TRBV6-6	-	TRBJ1-1	-	TGTGCCAGCAGGTCTGGGACTGAAGCTTTCTTT	CASRSGTEAFF
TRBV24-1	-	TRBJ1-4	-	TGTGCCACCGTTCAGAAACGCGAAAAACTGTTTTTT	CATVQKREKLFF
TRBV5-8	TRBD2	TRBJ2-2	-	TGTGCCAGCAGCTGGGGGACTAGCGGCACAACCGGGGAGCTGTTTTTT	CASSWGTSGTTGELFF
TRBV28	-	TRBJ2-1	-	TGTGCCAGCAGTCCCTTCGGGGGAGGAGGTAAAAATGAGCAGTTCTTC	CASSPFGGGGKNEQFF
TRBV24-1	-	TRBJ2-2	-	TGTGCCACCAGTGGTACAGGGAATTTCGCGAACACCGGGGAGCTGTTTTTT	CATSGTGNFANTGELFF
TRBV7-9	-	TRBJ2-4	-	TGTGCCAGCAGCTTAGTCCCCTCTCGGTTCGCAGACATTCAGTACTTC	CASSLVPSRFADIQYF
TRBV14	-	TRBJ2-5	-	TGTGCCAGCAGCTCCGATGGAACCCAGTACTTC	CASSSDGTQYF
TRBV5-1	TRBD2	TRBJ2-1	-	TGCGCCAGCAGCGAACAACTAGCGGGGCTAAATGAGCAGTTCTTC	CASSEQLAGLNEQFF
TRBV25-1	-	TRBJ1-1	-	TGTGCCAGCAGTGAACTGGGGAAAACTGAAGCTTTCTTT	CASSELGKTEAFF
TRBV19	-	TRBJ2-6	-	TGTGCCAGTAGCATTTTGACGTTCTCTGGGGCCAACGTCCTGACTTTC	CASSILTFSGANVLTF
TRBV15	TRBD1	TRBJ1-1	-	TGTGCCACCAGCAGAGCAGGGACAGGGGGCGCGGCGGCTTTCTTT	CATSRAGTGGAAAFF
TRBV29-1	TRBD2	TRBJ2-2	-	TGCAGCGCTCGGACTAGCGGGGCGGCCGGGGAGCTGTTTTTT	CSARTSGAAGELFF
TRBV28	TRBD2	TRBJ2-1	-	TGTGCCAGCAGTTTAGGAGCGGGAGGTCGGGATGAGCAGTTCTTC	CASSLGAGGRDEQFF
TRBV5-1	-	TRBJ1-5	-	TGCGCCAGCAGCTTGGCTGGGGGGGGGAATCAGCCCCAGCATTTT	CASSLAGGGNQPQHF
TRBV9	-	TRBJ1-1	-	TGTGCCAGCAGCCCGAGTGGAGCAAGTGGAATGAACACTGAAGCTTTCTTT	CASSPSGASGMNTEAFF
TRBV7-2	-	TRBJ2-5	once	TGTGCCAGCAGCAACCACCGGGACCAGTCGAAGACCCAGTACTTC	CASSNHRDQSKTQYF
TRBV24-1	TRBD2	TRBJ2-2	-	TGTGCCACCAGTGATTCGACTAGCGGGAGCGTTGGCACCGGGGAGCTGTTTTTT	CATSDSTSGSVGTGELFF
TRBV30	-	TRBJ1-6	-	TGTGCCTGGAGTGTATCAGGACACAACCCGAATTCACCCCTCCACTTT	CAWSVSGHNPNSPLHF
TRBV10-2	-	TRBJ1-2	-	TGCGCCAGTAAGGGTGGACTAATCTATGGCTACACCTTC	CASKGGLIYGYTF
TRBV12-5	-	TRBJ1-3	-	TGTGCTAGTGGTTCTCCTGGGGAGTTCGTTAGAAACACCATATATTTT	CASGSPGEFVRNTIYF
TRBV29-1	TRBD1	TRBJ1-2	few	TGCAGCGTTGAAAGTCGAACAGGGGGCAATGGCTACACCTTC	CSVESRTGGNGYTF
TRBV28	TRBD1	TRBJ1-5	few	TGTGCCAGCAGTTTTTTCACCTCTATCGACAGGGGAGGACGGATTCTCAATCAGCCCCAGCATTTT	CASSFFTSIDRGGRILNQPQHF
TRBV7-8	TRBD2	TRBJ2-7	-	TGTGCCAGCAGCTTGAGCGGACTAGCGGGATCCCACGAGCAGTACTTC	CASSLSGLAGSHEQYF
TRBV6-5	TRBD1	TRBJ2-7	-	TGTGCCAGCATCGGGACAGGGCAATCCTACGAGCAGTACTTC	CASIGTGQSYEQYF
TRBV19	TRBD2	TRBJ2-1	-	TGTGCCAGTAGCCGGGCTAGCGGAGATTACAATGAGCAGTTCTTC	CASSRASGDYNEQFF
TRBV30	TRBD1	TRBJ1-5	few	TGTGCCTGGACAGGACAGGGGGGCAATCAGCCCCAGCATTTT	CAWTGQGGNQPQHF
TRBV5-1	-	TRBJ2-5	-	TGCGCCAGCATTGAAAACGCGCAAGAGACCCAGTACTTC	CASIENAQETQYF
TRBV27	TRBD2	TRBJ2-1	-	TGTGCCAGCAGTCCCCAATCTAGCGGGAGGAGAGTCAATGAGCAGTTCTTC	CASSPQSSGRRVNEQFF
TRBV5-1	-	TRBJ2-7	-	TGCGCCAGCAGCTTTCAACAGCCGACCTACGAGCAGTACTTC	CASSFQQPTYEQYF
TRBV24-1	-	TRBJ1-2	-	TGTGCCACCAGTGATTTGATCTCATCGGGTATATATGGCTACACCTTC	CATSDLISSGIYGYTF
TRBV6-5	-	TRBJ2-1	-	TGTGCCAGCAGCCTCAGCGGCCTGGGTGAGCAGTTCTTC	CASSLSGLGEQFF
TRBV6-5	-	TRBJ2-1	-	TGTGCCAGCAGCCCACGGGACACAACCTACAATGAGCAGTTCTTC	CASSPRDTTYNEQFF
TRBV10-2	TRBD2	TRBJ2-1	few	TGCGCCAGCAGGCCCGCGGGAGTCGATGAGCAGTTCTTC	CASRPAGVDEQFF
TRBV30	TRBD2	TRBJ2-5	-	TGTGCCTGGTATCTTGGGACTAGCGGCCAAGAGACCCAGTACTTC	CAWYLGTSGQETQYF
TRBV30	-	TRBJ1-3	-	TGTGCCTGGAGTGTAACAGGATTCTCTGGAAACACCATATATTTT	CAWSVTGFSGNTIYF
TRBV19	-	TRBJ2-7	-	TGTGCCAGTAGTATCGGCTGGGGCGGAAAGTACTTC	CASSIGWGGKYF
TRBV7-2	TRBD2	TRBJ2-3	few	TGTGCCAGCAGCTTTAGGCCGACTAGCGGGACGGATACGCAGTATTTT	CASSFRPTSGTDTQYF
TRBV30	-	TRBJ1-1	-	TGTGCCTGGAGTGTACTTAGAAACACTGAAGCTTTCTTT	CAWSVLRNTEAFF
TRBV27	-	TRBJ1-2	-	TGTGCCAGCAGTTTCGGGGGATTGGACTCGGGCTACACCTTC	CASSFGGLDSGYTF
TRBV7-9	TRBD2	TRBJ2-7	-	TGTGCCAGCAGCTTAGCGCGACTAGCGGGAACGCACTACGAGCAGTACTTC	CASSLARLAGTHYEQYF
TRBV27	-	TRBJ2-3	-	TGTGCCAGCAGTTTAAAGAGGCAGACCCTTCTCTTTCAAGATACGCAGTATTTT	CASSLKRQTLLFQDTQYF
TRBV11-3	TRBD1	TRBJ2-1	-	TGTGCCAGCAGCTTTGGACAGGGCAATGAGCAGTTCTTC	CASSFGQGNEQFF
TRBV7-2	TRBD2	TRBJ2-5	-	TGTGCCAGCAGCTTAGGAGGGACTAGCGGGAGGGGAAGGAGAGAGACCCAGTACTTC	CASSLGGTSGRGRRETQYF
TRBV6-5	TRBD2	TRBJ2-2	-	TGTGCCAGCAGTCACCGGGGGGACACCGGGGAGCTGTTTTTT	CASSHRGDTGELFF
TRBV25-1	TRBD1	TRBJ1-1	-	TGTGCCAGCAGGGAAACTATGGGACAGTACACTGAAGCTTTCTTT	CASRETMGQYTEAFF
TRBV28	-	TRBJ2-3	-	TGTGCCAGCAGTTCGGGGGTCGCGCAGTATTTT	CASSSGVAQYF
TRBV7-2	-	TRBJ1-2	-	TGTGCCAGCAGCTTTAAGACAAGTTCTGGCTACACCTTC	CASSFKTSSGYTF